This TCR beta chain stems from a study of T cell repertoires in cytomegalovirus infection. Background on the study: Indications came from public TCR beta signatures; they pointed to CMV infection and to a matching HLA type. General observations from the study: There were HLA-C-restricted CMV-specific TCR beta clonotypes dominating the ex vivo response.

CDR3 length equals 15 residues. Germline V gene data show CDR1 as SGHVS and CDR2 as FNYEAQ. The V and J ends lost 2 bases and 4 bases, in that order; junction bases with no gene match: 6. TCRdb re-analysed the reads in MiXCR, keeping a single row per CDR3 protein. This sample has 140,000 to 150,000 distinct CDR3 sequences, with about 31% found just once. This clonotype was seen only a few times. Its target is unknown. The receptor's source is a human donor in good health (CMV status not recorded). Some clones in this sample may be carry-over from other donors' samples. The specimen was CD8+ T cells from cultured PBMCs, collected from culture after CMV antigen stimulation. This chain links TRBV7-6 with TRBJ2-7; TRBD1 agrees at 9 bases. CDR3 loop: CASSLLLGQGYEQYF. In DNA form, the CDR3 reads TGTGCCAGCAGCTTATTACTGGGACAGGGATACGAGCAGTACTTC. Full variable domain (outside the CDR3, taken from reference TRBV7-6 and TRBJ2-7): GAGVSQSPRYKVTKRGQDVALRCDPISGHVSLYWYRQALGQGPEFLTYFNYEAQQDKSGLPNDRFSAERPEGSISTLTIQRTEQRDSAMYRCASSLLLGQGYEQYFGPGTRLTVT.